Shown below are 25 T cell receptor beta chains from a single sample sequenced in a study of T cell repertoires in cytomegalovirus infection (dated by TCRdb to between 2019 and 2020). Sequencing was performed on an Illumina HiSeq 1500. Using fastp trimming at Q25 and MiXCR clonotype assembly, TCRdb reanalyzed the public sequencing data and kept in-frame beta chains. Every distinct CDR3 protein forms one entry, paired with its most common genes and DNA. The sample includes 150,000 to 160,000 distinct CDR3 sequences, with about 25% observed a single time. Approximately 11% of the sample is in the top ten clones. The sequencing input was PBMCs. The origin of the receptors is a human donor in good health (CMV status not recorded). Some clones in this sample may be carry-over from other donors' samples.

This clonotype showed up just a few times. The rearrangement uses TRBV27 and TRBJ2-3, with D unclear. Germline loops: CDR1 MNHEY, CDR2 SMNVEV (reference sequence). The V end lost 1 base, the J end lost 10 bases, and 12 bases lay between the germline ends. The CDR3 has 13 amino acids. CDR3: CASSLWAEEAQYF. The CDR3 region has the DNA TGTGCCAGCAGTTTATGGGCGGAAGAAGCGCAGTATTTT.

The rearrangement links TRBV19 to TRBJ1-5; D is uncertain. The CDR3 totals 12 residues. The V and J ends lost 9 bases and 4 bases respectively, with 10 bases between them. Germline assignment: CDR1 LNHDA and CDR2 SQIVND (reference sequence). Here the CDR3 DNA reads TGTGCCAGCCGACCCCCGAATCAGCCCCAGCATTTT. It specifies CASRPPNQPQHF.

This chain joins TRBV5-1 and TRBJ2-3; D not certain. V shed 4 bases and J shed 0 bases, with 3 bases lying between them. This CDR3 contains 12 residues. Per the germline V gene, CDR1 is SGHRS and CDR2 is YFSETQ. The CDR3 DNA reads TGCGCCAGCAGCCGTAGCACAGATACGCAGTATTTT. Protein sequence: CASSRSTDTQYF.

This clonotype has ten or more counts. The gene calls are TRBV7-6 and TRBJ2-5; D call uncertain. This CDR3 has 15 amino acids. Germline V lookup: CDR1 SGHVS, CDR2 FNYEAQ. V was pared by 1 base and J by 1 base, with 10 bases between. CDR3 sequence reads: CASSLGSTRQETQYF. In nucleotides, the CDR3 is TGTGCCAGCAGCTTAGGATCGACGCGCCAAGAGACCCAGTACTTC.

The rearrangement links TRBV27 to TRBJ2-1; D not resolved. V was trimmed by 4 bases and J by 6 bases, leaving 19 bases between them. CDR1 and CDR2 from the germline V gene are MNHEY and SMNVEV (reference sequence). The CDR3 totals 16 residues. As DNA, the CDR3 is TGTGCCAGCAGTTCCCTGACTGTAGGGCCCCCCAATGAGCAGTTCTTC. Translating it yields CASSSLTVGPPNEQFF.

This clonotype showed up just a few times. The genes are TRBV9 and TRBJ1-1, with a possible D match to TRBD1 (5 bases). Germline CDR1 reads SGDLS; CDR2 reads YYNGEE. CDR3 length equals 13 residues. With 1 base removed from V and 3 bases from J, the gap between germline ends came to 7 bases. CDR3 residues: CASSVRGDTEAFF. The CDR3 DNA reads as TGTGCCAGCAGCGTAAGAGGGGACACTGAAGCTTTCTTT.

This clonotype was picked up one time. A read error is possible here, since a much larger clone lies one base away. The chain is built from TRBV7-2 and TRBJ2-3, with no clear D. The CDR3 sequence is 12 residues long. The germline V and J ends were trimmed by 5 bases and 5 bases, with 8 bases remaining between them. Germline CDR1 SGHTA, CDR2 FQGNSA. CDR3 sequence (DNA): TGTGCCAGCAGCCTCATAAGAGATACGCAGTATTTT. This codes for CASSLIRDTQYF.

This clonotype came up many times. CDR3: CASSLTATGEQYF. CDR3 sequence (DNA): TGTGCCAGCAGCTTGACAGCTACGGGCGAGCAGTACTTC. V and J are TRBV5-4 and TRBJ2-7; D is uncertain. V lost 1 base and J 6 bases, leaving 11 bases between the germline ends. Germline V gene lookup returns CDR1 SGHNT and CDR2 YYREEE (reference sequence). The CDR3 loop spans 13 amino acids.

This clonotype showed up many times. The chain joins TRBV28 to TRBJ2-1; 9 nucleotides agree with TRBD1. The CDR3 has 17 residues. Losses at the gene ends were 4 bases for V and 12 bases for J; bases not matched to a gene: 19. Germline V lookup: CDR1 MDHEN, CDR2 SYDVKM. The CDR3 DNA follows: TGTGCCAGCAGTTCTACAGGGGGCAATCTCCCTCGCGCAGCGCAGTTCTTC. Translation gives CASSSTGGNLPRAAQFF.

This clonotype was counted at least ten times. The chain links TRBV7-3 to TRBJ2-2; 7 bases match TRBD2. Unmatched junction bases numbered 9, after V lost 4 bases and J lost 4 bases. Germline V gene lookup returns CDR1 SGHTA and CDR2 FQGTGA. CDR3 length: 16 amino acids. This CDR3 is CASSYLSGEGTGELFF. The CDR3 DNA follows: TGTGCCAGCAGCTACCTGTCCGGGGAGGGCACCGGGGAGCTGTTTTTT.

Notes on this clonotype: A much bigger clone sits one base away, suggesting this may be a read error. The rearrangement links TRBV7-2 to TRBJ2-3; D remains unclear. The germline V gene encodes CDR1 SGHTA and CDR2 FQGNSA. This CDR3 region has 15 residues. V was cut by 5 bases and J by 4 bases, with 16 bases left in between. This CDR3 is CASSPEWNLSDTQYF. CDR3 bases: TGTGCCAGCAGCCCAGAGTGGAACCTCTCAGATACGCAGTATTTT. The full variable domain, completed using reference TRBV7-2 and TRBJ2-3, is GAGVSQSPSNKVTEKGKDVELRCDPISGHTALYWYRQSLGQGLEFLIYFQGNSAPDKSGLPSDRFSAERTGGSVSTLTIQRTQQEDSAVYLCASSPEWNLSDTQYFGPGTRLTVL.

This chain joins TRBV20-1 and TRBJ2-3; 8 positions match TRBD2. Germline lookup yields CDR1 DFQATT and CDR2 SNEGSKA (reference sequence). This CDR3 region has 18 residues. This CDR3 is CRPFGDIEREWGTDTQYF. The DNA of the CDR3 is TGCAGACCATTCGGGGACATAGAGCGGGAGTGGGGCACAGATACGCAGTATTTT.

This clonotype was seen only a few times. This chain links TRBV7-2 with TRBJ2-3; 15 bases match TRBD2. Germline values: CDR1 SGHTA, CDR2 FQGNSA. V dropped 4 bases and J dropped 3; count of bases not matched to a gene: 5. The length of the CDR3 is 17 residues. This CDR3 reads CASSWPGLAGGTDTQYF. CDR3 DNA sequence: TGTGCCAGCAGCTGGCCGGGACTAGCGGGAGGAACAGATACGCAGTATTTT.

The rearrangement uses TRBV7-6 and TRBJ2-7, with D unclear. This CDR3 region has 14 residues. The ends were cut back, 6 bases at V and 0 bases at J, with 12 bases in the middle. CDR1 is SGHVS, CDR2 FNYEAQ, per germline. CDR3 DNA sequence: TGTGCCAGCAGTGGTGGCCTGGGCTCCTACGAGCAGTACTTC. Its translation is CASSGGLGSYEQYF.

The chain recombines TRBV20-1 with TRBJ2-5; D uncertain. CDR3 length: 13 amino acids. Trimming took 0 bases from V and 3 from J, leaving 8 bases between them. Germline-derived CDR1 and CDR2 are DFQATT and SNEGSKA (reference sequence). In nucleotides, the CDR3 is TGCAGTGCTAGAGAGAGCACCAAAGAGACCCAGTACTTC. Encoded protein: CSARESTKETQYF.

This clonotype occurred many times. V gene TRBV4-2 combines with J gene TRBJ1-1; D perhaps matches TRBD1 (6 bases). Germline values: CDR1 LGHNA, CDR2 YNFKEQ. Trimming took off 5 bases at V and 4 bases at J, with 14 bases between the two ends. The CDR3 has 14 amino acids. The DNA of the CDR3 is TGTGCCAGCAGCGGGGGCAGGGGTGGCACTGAAGCTTTCTTT. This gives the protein CASSGGRGGTEAFF.

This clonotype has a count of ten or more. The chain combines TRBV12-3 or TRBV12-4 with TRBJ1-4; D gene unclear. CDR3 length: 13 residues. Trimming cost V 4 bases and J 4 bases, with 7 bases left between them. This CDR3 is CASSYHGNEKLFF. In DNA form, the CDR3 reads TGTGCCAGCAGTTATCACGGTAATGAAAAACTGTTTTTT.

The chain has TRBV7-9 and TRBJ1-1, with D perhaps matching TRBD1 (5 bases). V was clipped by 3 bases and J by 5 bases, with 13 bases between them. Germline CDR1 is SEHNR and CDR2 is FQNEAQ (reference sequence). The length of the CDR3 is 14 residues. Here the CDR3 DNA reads TGTGCCAGCAGCTTCGGGGTCGAGGGGACTGAAGCTTTCTTT. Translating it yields CASSFGVEGTEAFF.

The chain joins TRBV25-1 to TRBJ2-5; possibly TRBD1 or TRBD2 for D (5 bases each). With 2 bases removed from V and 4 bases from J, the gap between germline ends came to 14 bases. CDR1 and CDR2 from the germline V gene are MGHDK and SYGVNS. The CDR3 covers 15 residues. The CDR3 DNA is TGTGCCAGCAGTGAAGCGAGAACTGGGGGAGAGACCCAGTACTTC. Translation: CASSEARTGGETQYF.

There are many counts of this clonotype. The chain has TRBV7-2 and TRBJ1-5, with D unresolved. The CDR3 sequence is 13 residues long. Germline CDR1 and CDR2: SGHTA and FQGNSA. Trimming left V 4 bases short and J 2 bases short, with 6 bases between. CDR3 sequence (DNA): TGTGCCAGCAGCTACCAGCGCAATCAGCCCCAGCATTTT. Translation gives CASSYQRNQPQHF. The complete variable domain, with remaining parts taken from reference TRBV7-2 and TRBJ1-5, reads GAGVSQSPSNKVTEKGKDVELRCDPISGHTALYWYRQSLGQGLEFLIYFQGNSAPDKSGLPSDRFSAERTGGSVSTLTIQRTQQEDSAVYLCASSYQRNQPQHFGDGTRLSIL.

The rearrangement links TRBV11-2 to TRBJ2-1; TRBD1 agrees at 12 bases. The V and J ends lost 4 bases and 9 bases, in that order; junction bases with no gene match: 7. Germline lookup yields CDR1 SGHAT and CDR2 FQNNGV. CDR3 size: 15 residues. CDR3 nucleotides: TGTGCCAGCAGCTCCCGGGACAGGGGGCAACGTGAGCAGTTCTTC. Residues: CASSSRDRGQREQFF. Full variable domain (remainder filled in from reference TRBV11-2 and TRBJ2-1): EAGVAQSPRYKIIEKRQSVAFWCNPISGHATLYWYQQILGQGPKLLIQFQNNGVVDDSQLPKDRFSAERLKGVDSTLKIQPAKLEDSAVYLCASSSRDRGQREQFFGPGTRLTVL.

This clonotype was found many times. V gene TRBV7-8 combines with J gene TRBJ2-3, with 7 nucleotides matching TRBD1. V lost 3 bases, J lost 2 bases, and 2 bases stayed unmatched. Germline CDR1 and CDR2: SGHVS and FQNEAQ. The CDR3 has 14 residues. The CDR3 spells CASSFGTDTDTQYF. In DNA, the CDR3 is TGTGCCAGCAGCTTCGGGACAGACACAGATACGCAGTATTTT. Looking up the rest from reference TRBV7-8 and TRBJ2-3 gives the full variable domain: GAGVSQSPRYKVAKRGQDVALRCDPISGHVSLFWYQQALGQGPEFLTYFQNEAQLDKSGLPSDRFFAERPEGSVSTLKIQRTQQEDSAVYLCASSFGTDTDTQYFGPGTRLTVL.

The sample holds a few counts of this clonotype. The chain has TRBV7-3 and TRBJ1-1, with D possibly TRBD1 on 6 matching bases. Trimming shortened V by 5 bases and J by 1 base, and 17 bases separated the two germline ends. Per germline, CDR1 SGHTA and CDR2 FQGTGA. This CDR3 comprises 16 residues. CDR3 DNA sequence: TGTGCCAGCAGCGTCAAGCCCGGGACACAGAACACTGAAGCTTTCTTT. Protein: CASSVKPGTQNTEAFF. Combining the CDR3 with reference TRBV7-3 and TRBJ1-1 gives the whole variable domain GAGVSQTPSNKVTEKGKYVELRCDPISGHTALYWYRQSLGQGPEFLIYFQGTGAADDSGLPNDRFFAVRPEGSVSTLKIQRTERGDSAVYLCASSVKPGTQNTEAFFGQGTRLTVV.

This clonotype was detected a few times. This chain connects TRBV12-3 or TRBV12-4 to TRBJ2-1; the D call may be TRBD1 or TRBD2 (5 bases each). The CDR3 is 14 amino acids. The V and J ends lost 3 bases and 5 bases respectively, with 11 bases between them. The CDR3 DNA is TGTGCCAGCAGTTTCGAGGGGCCCCACAATGAGCAGTTCTTC. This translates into CASSFEGPHNEQFF.

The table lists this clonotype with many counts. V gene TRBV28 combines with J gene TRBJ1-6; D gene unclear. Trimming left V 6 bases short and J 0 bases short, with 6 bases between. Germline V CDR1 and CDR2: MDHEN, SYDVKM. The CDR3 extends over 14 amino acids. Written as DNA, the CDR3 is TGTGCCAGCAGATCGACCTCCTATAATTCACCCCTCCACTTT. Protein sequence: CASRSTSYNSPLHF. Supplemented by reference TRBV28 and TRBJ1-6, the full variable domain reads DVKVTQSSRYLVKRTGEKVFLECVQDMDHENMFWYRQDPGLGLRLIYFSYDVKMKEKGDIPEGYSVSREKKERFSLILESASTNQTSMYLCASRSTSYNSPLHFGNGTRLTVT.